What follows describes a single TCR beta chain. Using a J-beta primer mix together with a sample-barcoded 5' primer, a second PCR was run for about 7 to 12 cycles. TCRdb passed the 5' RACE reads through MiXCR, listing each CDR3 protein once. The sample consists of fewer than 700,000 distinct CDR3 sequences, less than 60% of them appearing once. This sample is part of a study of blood T cells in healthy people across ages. V was shortened by 5 bases and J by 8 bases, with 13 bases between the two germline ends. The CDR3 is 13 residues long. Germline V gene sequence: CDR1 MNHEY, CDR2 SVGAGI. The sequence was collected from a man older than 75 in good health. V usage is TRBV6-5 and J usage is TRBJ2-1; unclear D gene. The sequenced sample consisted of blood. CDR3 nucleotide sequence: TGTGCCAGCAGTAAAAGACCCATCGATGAGCAGTTCTTC. This translates into CASSKRPIDEQFF.